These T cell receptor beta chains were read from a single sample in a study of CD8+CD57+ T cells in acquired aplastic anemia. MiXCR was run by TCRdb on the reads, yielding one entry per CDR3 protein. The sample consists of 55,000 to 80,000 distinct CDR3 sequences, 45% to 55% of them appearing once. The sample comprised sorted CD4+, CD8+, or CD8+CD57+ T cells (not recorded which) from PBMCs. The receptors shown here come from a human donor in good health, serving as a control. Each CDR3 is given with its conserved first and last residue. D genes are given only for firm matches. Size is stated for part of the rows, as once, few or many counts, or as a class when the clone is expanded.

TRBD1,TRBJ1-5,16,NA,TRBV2,TGTGCCAGCAGCGGTCAGGGGGCGATCAGCAATCAGCCCCAGCATTTT,CASSGQGAISNQPQHF
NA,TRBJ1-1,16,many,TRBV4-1,TGCGCCAGCAGCCAAGACAGGGGTGGCGGAGACACTGAAGCTTTCTTT,CASSQDRGGGDTEAFF
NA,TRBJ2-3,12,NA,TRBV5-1,TGCGCCAGCAGCAAGAACACAGATACGCAGTATTTT,CASSKNTDTQYF
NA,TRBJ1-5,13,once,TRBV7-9,TGTGCCAGCAGCCTCAGGGGAGACCAGCCCCAGCATTTT,CASSLRGDQPQHF
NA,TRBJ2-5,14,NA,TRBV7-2,TGTGCCAGCAGCCTCGGCGGTGGGCGAGAGACCCAGTACTTC,CASSLGGGRETQYF
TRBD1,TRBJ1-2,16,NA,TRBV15,TGTGCCACCAGCTCCCAATCCGGGACAGGAGCTTATGGCTACACCTTC,CATSSQSGTGAYGYTF
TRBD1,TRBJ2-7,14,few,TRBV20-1,TGCAGTGCCTACACAGGGACAGGGGGCTACGAGCAGTACTTC,CSAYTGTGGYEQYF
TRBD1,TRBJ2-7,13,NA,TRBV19,TGTGCCAGTAGCCGGACAGGGGAGTACGAGCAGTACTTC,CASSRTGEYEQYF
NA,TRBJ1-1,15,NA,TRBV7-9,TGTGCAACAATACTCTGGACTGGGGTGGGCACTGAAGCTTTCTTT,CATILWTGVGTEAFF
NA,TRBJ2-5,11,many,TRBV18,TGTGCCAGCTCACAGGCGGAGACCCAGTACTTC,CASSQAETQYF
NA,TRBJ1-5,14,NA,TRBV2,TGTGCCAGCAGTCCTCGGCCCCTCAATCAGCCCCAGCATTTT,CASSPRPLNQPQHF
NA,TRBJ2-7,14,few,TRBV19,TGTGCCAGTAGTGCGACAGGTGACTCCTACGAGCAGTACTTC,CASSATGDSYEQYF
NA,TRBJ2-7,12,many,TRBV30,TGTGCCTGGAGTGTTTCGGGGTGGGAGCAGTACTTC,CAWSVSGWEQYF
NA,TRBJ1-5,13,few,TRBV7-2,TGTGCCAGCAGCTCCGGACTGAAACAGCCCCAGCATTTT,CASSSGLKQPQHF
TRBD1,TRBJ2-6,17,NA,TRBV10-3,TGTGCCATCAGTGAGTGGCAGGGGGTTTCTGGGGCCAACGTCCTGACTTTC,CAISEWQGVSGANVLTF
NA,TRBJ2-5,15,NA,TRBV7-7,TGTGCCAGCAGCGCACTCGGGGGCCCCCAAGAGACCCAGTACTTC,CASSALGGPQETQYF
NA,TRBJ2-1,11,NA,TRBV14,TGTGCCAGCACAGGGGACAATGAGCAGCTCTTC,CASTGDNEQLF
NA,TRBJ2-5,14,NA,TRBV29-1,TGCAGCGTTGAATTTGGGCAGGTTGAAGAGACCCAGTACTTC,CSVEFGQVEETQYF
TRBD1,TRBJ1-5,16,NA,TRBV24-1,TGTGCCACCAGTGCGACGTGGGACAGCTCCAATCAGCCCCAGCATTTT,CATSATWDSSNQPQHF
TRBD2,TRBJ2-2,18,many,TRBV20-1,TGCAGTGCTAGAGATACAATCGGGCTAGCGGGGGGAACCGGGGAGCTGTTTTTT,CSARDTIGLAGGTGELFF
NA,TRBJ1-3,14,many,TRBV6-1,TGTGCCAGCAGTGACAAGGTTCCCGGAAACACCATATATTTT,CASSDKVPGNTIYF
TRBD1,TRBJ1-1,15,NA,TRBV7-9,TGTGCCAGCAGCGGGACAGGGAGGATAAAGTCGGAAGCTTTCTTT,CASSGTGRIKSEAFF
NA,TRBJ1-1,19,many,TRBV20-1,TGCAGTGCTAGAGAGACCCGAGGGACCTGGACCAAAATGAACACTGAAGCTTTCTTT,CSARETRGTWTKMNTEAFF
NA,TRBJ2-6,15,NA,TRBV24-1,TGTGCCACCAACCAGGGGGGCTCTGGGGCCAACGTCCTGACTTTC,CATNQGGSGANVLTF
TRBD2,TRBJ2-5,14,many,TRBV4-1,TGCGCCAGCAGCCAAGATAGCGGGGCAGAGACCCAGTACTTC,CASSQDSGAETQYF
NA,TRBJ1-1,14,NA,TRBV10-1,TGCGCCAGCAGTGCCTCCATGGGATCGGTGAGAGCTTTCTTT,CASSASMGSVRAFF
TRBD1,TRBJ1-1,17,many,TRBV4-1,TGCGCCAGCAGCCATGTTCCTTGGACAGGAGAGAACACTGAAGCTTTCTTT,CASSHVPWTGENTEAFF
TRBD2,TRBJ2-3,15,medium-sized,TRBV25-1,TGTGCCAGCAGTGCCCTAGCGGGAGCGGGTGATACGCAGTATTTT,CASSALAGAGDTQYF
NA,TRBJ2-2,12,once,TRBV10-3,TGTGCCATCAGTGATCGTACCGGGGAGCTGTTTTTT,CAISDRTGELFF
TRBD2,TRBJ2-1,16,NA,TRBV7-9,TGTGCCAGCAGCCTTTTACTAGCGACCTCCGAAGAGGCCCAGTTCTTC,CASSLLLATSEEAQFF
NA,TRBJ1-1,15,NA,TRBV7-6,TGTGCCAGCAGCTTAGCTGGGTGGGTTGTCACTGAAGCTTTCTTT,CASSLAGWVVTEAFF
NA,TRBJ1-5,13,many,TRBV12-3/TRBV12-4,TGTGCCAGCAGTACTCATAGCAATCAGCCCCAGCATTTT,CASSTHSNQPQHF
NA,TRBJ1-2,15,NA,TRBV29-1,TGCAGCGTTGAAGATTGGGCTGGACAAAAACATGGCTACACCTTC,CSVEDWAGQKHGYTF
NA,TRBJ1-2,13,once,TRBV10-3,TGTGCCATCAGTGAGTCTACAGATTATGGCTACACCTTC,CAISESTDYGYTF
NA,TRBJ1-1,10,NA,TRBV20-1,TGCAGTGATAGGAACACTGAAGCTTTCTTT,CSDRNTEAFF
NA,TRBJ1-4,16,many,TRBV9,TGTGCCAGCAGCGTAGGCGACACCGGAGGTTATGAAAAACTGTTTTTT,CASSVGDTGGYEKLFF
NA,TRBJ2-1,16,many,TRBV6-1,TGTGCCAGCAAGGCGGGCTTGAGTAGCTCCTACAATGAGCAGTTCTTC,CASKAGLSSSYNEQFF
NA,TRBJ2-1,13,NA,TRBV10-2,TGCGCCAGCAGTGAGGGACTTTACAATGAGCAGTTCTTC,CASSEGLYNEQFF
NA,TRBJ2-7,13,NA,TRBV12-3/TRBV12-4,TGTGCCAGCAGGGTTACAGGGAACTACGAGCAGTACTTC,CASRVTGNYEQYF
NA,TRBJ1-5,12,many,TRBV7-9,TGTGCCAGCAGCTTAGGTCCCCAGCCCCAGCATTTT,CASSLGPQPQHF
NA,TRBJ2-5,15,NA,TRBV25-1,TGCGCCAGCAGTGAACTAGAAAGGGCCCAAGAGACCCAGTACTTC,CASSELERAQETQYF
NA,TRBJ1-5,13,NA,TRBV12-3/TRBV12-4,TGTGCCAGCAGTCCCTATTGGGATCAGCCCCAGCATTTT,CASSPYWDQPQHF
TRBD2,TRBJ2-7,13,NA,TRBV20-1,TGCAGTGCTAGAACTAGCGGCCCCTACGAGCAGTACTTC,CSARTSGPYEQYF
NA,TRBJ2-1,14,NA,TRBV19,TGTGCCAGTAGTTTGCTAGCAGGAGGAAATGAGCAGTTCTTC,CASSLLAGGNEQFF
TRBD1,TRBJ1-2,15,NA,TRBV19,TGTGCCAGTAGTGAAAACAGGGGCGTATTCCATGGCTACACCTTC,CASSENRGVFHGYTF
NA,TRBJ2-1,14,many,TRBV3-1,TGTGCCAGCAGCCCGGACTTGGGGATTCATGAGCAGTTCTTC,CASSPDLGIHEQFF
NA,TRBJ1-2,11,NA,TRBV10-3,TGTGCCATCCACGGGGATAATGGCTACACCTTC,CAIHGDNGYTF